The 17 T cell receptor beta chains listed next were all sequenced from one sample in a study of T cells in Graves' hyperthyroidism and ophthalmopathy (dated by TCRdb to between 2017 and 2020). Receptor libraries were prepared by multiplex PCR. Sequencing was carried out with an Illumina HiSeq 2000. The TCR beta CDR3 regions were amplified from RNA transcripts. A first-round RT-PCR of the TCR CDR3 used the HTBI primer set with the Qiagen OneStep RT-PCR kit. Through fastp at Q25 and MiXCR, TCRdb rebuilt clones from the public reads, retaining in-frame beta chains. A single entry per CDR3 protein holds the most common genes and DNA from its merged rows. The sample data list about 350,000 distinct CDR3 sequences, and 13% to 15% of these were observed just once. The leading ten clones occupy about 20% of the sample. Sequencing used blood. The receptors stem from a woman aged 60-70 years with Graves' ophthalmopathy.

This clonotype was seen ten or more times. The chain joins TRBV12-3 or TRBV12-4 to TRBJ2-7; 16 bases map to TRBD2. CDR3 length: 18 amino acids. With 5 bases clipped from V and 2 bases from J, the junction kept 9 bases outside the gene matches. CDR3 sequence (DNA): TGTGCCAGCAGTCATTCGGGACTAGCGGGAGGGGCCCCCTACGAGCAGTACTTC. Protein product: CASSHSGLAGGAPYEQYF.

This clonotype was found a few times. V gene TRBV10-2 combines with J gene TRBJ2-1; 7 positions agree with TRBD2. Germline V gene data show CDR1 as WSHSY and CDR2 as SAAADI. This CDR3 has 15 residues. After removal of 2 bases from V and 7 bases from J, the junction contained 8 bases not matched to a gene. The CDR3 DNA is TGCGCCAGCAGTGAGGGTGCGGGAGTAATGAATGAGCAGTTCTTC. Amino acid sequence: CASSEGAGVMNEQFF.

Ten or more counts support this clonotype. The V gene is TRBV5-5, the J gene TRBJ2-3; TRBD2 matches at 16 bases. The J segment lost 3 bases and the V segment lost 3 bases, leaving 4 bases of the junction unmatched. CDR3 length equals 17 residues. The germline V gene has CDR1 SGHKS and CDR2 YYEKEE (reference sequence). CDR3 sequence reads: CASSSGLAGGPTDTQYF. The DNA of the CDR3 is TGTGCCAGCAGCTCGGGACTAGCGGGAGGGCCGACAGATACGCAGTATTTT.

This clonotype was detected many times. The V call is TRBV7-9, the J call TRBJ2-3; no clear D. Germline CDR1 and CDR2: SEHNR and FQNEAQ (reference sequence). Trimming removed 4 bases at V and 2 bases at J, with 13 bases between. There are 15 residues in the CDR3. CDR3 sequence: CASSYGPDTTDTQYF. The CDR3 DNA sequence: TGTGCCAGCAGCTATGGCCCCGATACCACAGATACGCAGTATTTT.

In its sample, this clonotype was seen many times. This chain joins TRBV7-9 and TRBJ2-7, with TRBD1 matching over 8 bases. The trim removed 4 bases at V and 6 bases at J, leaving 5 bases unmatched. The CDR3 totals 13 residues. Germline V lookup: CDR1 SEHNR, CDR2 FQNEAQ (reference sequence). The CDR3 is CASSSDRVVEQYF. Written as DNA, the CDR3 is TGTGCCAGCAGCTCGGACAGGGTCGTCGAGCAGTACTTC.

This clonotype was recorded at least ten times. The rearrangement uses TRBV9 and TRBJ2-7; 8 bases are a match to TRBD2. The germline CDR1 and CDR2 sequences are SGDLS and YYNGEE. This CDR3 is 15 amino acids long. Trimming took 1 base from V and 2 from J; bases not matched to a gene: 5. CDR3: CASSVSAGGAYEQYF. Here the CDR3 DNA reads TGTGCCAGCAGCGTATCGGCGGGAGGAGCCTACGAGCAGTACTTC.

In DNA, the CDR3 is TGTGCCTGGAGCGCCAGGTTTGAGCAGTTCTTC. Its protein is CAWSARFEQFF. The chain recombines TRBV30 with TRBJ2-1, with D hard to call. Germline V gene sequence: CDR1 GTSNPN, CDR2 SVGIG (reference sequence). The CDR3 is 11 amino acids. Trimming pared 3 bases from V and 9 bases from J, leaving 9 bases between.

The V call is TRBV11-2, the J call TRBJ2-5; the match to TRBD2 covers 16 bases. Germline V gene data show CDR1 as SGHAT and CDR2 as FQNNGV. Trimming removed 5 bases from V and 1 base from J; junction bases left unmatched: 4. The CDR3 extends over 17 amino acids. Written as DNA, the CDR3 is TGTGCCAGCAGCGCGGGACTAGCGGGAGGGGCCCAAGAGACCCAGTACTTC. Translating gives CASSAGLAGGAQETQYF.

This clonotype was counted once. A read error may explain this, as a much larger clone is one base away. J is TRBJ2-1 and V is TRBV27; no firm D call. The CDR3 consists of 13 residues. Looked up from germline, CDR1 is MNHEY and CDR2 is SMNVEV (reference sequence). The CDR3: CASINPSYNERFF. The CDR3 DNA follows: TGTGCCAGCATCAATCCCTCCTACAATGAGCGGTTCTTC.

This clonotype was recorded many times. V and J are TRBV12-3 or TRBV12-4 and TRBJ2-2; 8 bases line up with TRBD1. V dropped 5 bases and J dropped 3; count of bases not matched to a gene: 5. The length of the CDR3 is 15 residues. The CDR3 region is CASSPRTGYTGELFF. Written as DNA, the CDR3 is TGTGCCAGCAGTCCCCGGACAGGGTACACCGGGGAGCTGTTTTTT.

The chain carries TRBV6-2 or TRBV6-3 and TRBJ2-2; 7 bases are shared with TRBD1. The CDR3 contains 15 residues. V lost 6 bases, J lost 7 bases, and 11 bases stayed unmatched. Germline-derived CDR1 and CDR2 are MNHEY and SVGEGT. CDR3 region: CASRGTVVGIGELFF. The DNA for the CDR3 is TGTGCCAGCAGGGGGACAGTCGTCGGCATCGGGGAGCTGTTTTTT.

The genes are TRBV5-5 and TRBJ2-4; weak D call: TRBD1 (6 bases). This CDR3 has 16 residues. Looked up from germline, CDR1 is SGHKS and CDR2 is YYEKEE (reference sequence). Trimming pared 0 bases from V and 5 bases from J, leaving 15 bases between. The CDR3 protein is CASSLGGQSWQNIQYF. The DNA for the CDR3 is TGTGCCAGCAGCTTGGGAGGACAGAGTTGGCAAAACATTCAGTACTTC.

On this clonotype: At one of its ends the junction is not consistent with the germline gene, which may arise from a read error. The rearrangement links TRBV7-3 to TRBJ2-3; D possibly corresponds to TRBD2 (5 bases). CDR3 length: 13 amino acids. Germline CDR1 reads SGHTA; CDR2 reads FQGTGA. Here the CDR3 reads CANSHRRDGAQYF. The CDR3 bases are TGTGCCAACAGCCATCGCCGGGATGGAGCGCAGTATTTT.

This clonotype occurred many times. CDR3 sequence: CASSGTGYGYTF. CDR3 nucleotide sequence: TGTGCCAGCAGCGGGACAGGCTATGGCTACACCTTC. The chain has TRBV28 and TRBJ1-2, with 8 bases lining up with TRBD1. The trim removed 6 bases at V and 4 bases at J, leaving 1 base unmatched. Germline V gives CDR1 MDHEN, CDR2 SYDVKM. The CDR3 extends over 12 amino acids.

This clonotype has a handful of counts. The chain has TRBV7-2 and TRBJ2-7, with D possibly being TRBD1 (5 bases). In germline, CDR1 is SGHTA, CDR2 FQGNSA. V gave up 1 base and J gave up 3 bases, with 13 bases separating them. This CDR3 is built from 15 residues. The chain's CDR3 is CASSLVLSRDYEQYF. In nucleotides, the CDR3 is TGTGCCAGCAGCTTAGTACTTTCCAGGGACTACGAGCAGTACTTC.

In this sample, this clonotype turned up many times. The rearrangement joins TRBV6-1 to TRBJ1-1; D not certain. Looked up from germline, CDR1 is MNHNS and CDR2 is SASEGT. The V and J ends lost 11 bases and 0 bases respectively, with 16 bases between them. There are 14 residues in the CDR3. The CDR3 reads CAVRPGQLNTEAFF. DNA of the CDR3: TGTGCCGTTCGCCCCGGGCAACTGAACACTGAAGCTTTCTTT.

This clonotype was detected only a few times. This sequence joins TRBV6-2 or TRBV6-3 and TRBJ2-7; 7 bases map to TRBD1. The CDR3 is made up of 13 amino acids. The germline V gene has CDR1 MNHEY and CDR2 SVGEGT. Trimming took 5 bases from V and 4 from J; bases not matched to a gene: 5. The CDR3 region has the DNA TGTGCCAGCAGTAACGGACAGGCGTACGAGCAGTACTTC. This encodes CASSNGQAYEQYF.